The 4 T cell receptor beta chains listed next were all sequenced from one sample in a study of T cells in Graves' hyperthyroidism and ophthalmopathy. From RNA transcripts, TCR beta CDR3 regions were amplified. In the first-round RT-PCR of the TCR CDR3, the HTBI primer set was used. TCRdb itself ran the multiplex PCR reads through MiXCR, one entry per CDR3 protein. The data hold 350,000 to 450,000 distinct CDR3 sequences, with more than 13% observed a single time. Sequencing was performed on blood. The receptor set was obtained from a man in his fifties with Graves' ophthalmopathy.

The chain is built from TRBV5-1 and TRBJ2-1; 11 positions agree with TRBD2. The CDR3 is made up of 19 amino acids. CDR1 and CDR2 from the germline V gene are SGHRS and YFSETQ. With V trimmed by 0 bases and J by 1 base, 9 bases remained unmatched. CDR3 bases: TGCGCCAGCAGCTTGGTTTCGCTAGCGGGAGGACTATCCTACAATGAGCAGTTCTTC. It yields the protein CASSLVSLAGGLSYNEQFF. Supplemented by reference TRBV5-1 and TRBJ2-1, the full variable domain reads KAGVTQTPRYLIKTRGQQVTLSCSPISGHRSVSWYQQTPGQGLQFLFEYFSETQRNKGNFPGRFSGRQFSNSRSEMNVSTLELGDSALYLCASSLVSLAGGLSYNEQFFGPGTRLTVL.

This clonotype was found many times. CDR3 nucleotide sequence: TGCGCCAGCAGCCTCGAGATGAACACCGGGGAGCTGTTTTTT. Translated: CASSLEMNTGELFF. The chain links TRBV5-1 to TRBJ2-2; D is uncertain. V lost 4 bases, J lost 1 base, and 8 bases lay in between. This CDR3 spans 14 amino acids. Germline lookup yields CDR1 SGHRS and CDR2 YFSETQ.

V and J are TRBV5-1 and TRBJ2-1; no firm D call. CDR3 length: 13 residues. Germline V gene lookup returns CDR1 SGHRS and CDR2 YFSETQ. Trimming cost V 0 bases and J 7 bases, with 8 bases left between them. The CDR3 sequence: CASSLAELNEQFF. CDR3 nucleotides: TGCGCCAGCAGCTTGGCAGAGCTGAATGAGCAGTTCTTC. Combining the CDR3 with reference TRBV5-1 and TRBJ2-1 gives the whole variable domain KAGVTQTPRYLIKTRGQQVTLSCSPISGHRSVSWYQQTPGQGLQFLFEYFSETQRNKGNFPGRFSGRQFSNSRSEMNVSTLELGDSALYLCASSLAELNEQFFGPGTRLTVL.

This clonotype occurred many times. This chain joins TRBV3-1 and TRBJ2-5; the match to TRBD1 covers 7 bases. Trimming at V came to 8 bases and at J to 5 bases, leaving 11 bases not matched to a gene. Germline-derived CDR1 and CDR2 are LGHDT and YNNKEL (reference sequence). The CDR3 runs to 14 residues. The CDR3 region is CASADPDRAETQYF. In DNA form, the CDR3 reads TGTGCCAGCGCAGACCCCGACAGGGCCGAGACCCAGTACTTC.